This T cell receptor beta chain was documented in a study of cytomegalovirus exposure and HLA in healthy donors. Remarks on this clone: Its target is unknown.

The CDR3 loop spans 16 amino acids. The junction had 8 bases not matched to a gene; V was cut back by 2 bases and J by 6 bases. The germline gives CDR1 SGHVS, CDR2 FQNEAQ. The PCR ran on 60 Vbeta and 13 Jbeta primers. The method was immunoSEQ multiplex PCR; TCRdb's version includes in-frame clones alone and lacks a portion of them. Of about 59,000 clones detected, approximately 83% appear once; the ten largest clones hold about 1.5%. Study results and caveats: The availability of immune exposure information extended only to CMV serostatus. Among the most significant clusters, several appeared linked to common viral pathogens in a later analysis.

The rearrangement joins TRBV7-8 to TRBJ2-1; 9 bases are a match to TRBD2. The receptor's source is a human donor in good health. Sequencing was carried out using PBMCs. For the CDR3, the DNA is TGTGCCAGCAGCTTAAGGGCCCTAGCGGGGATCAATGAGCAGTTCTTC. Amino acids: CASSLRALAGINEQFF.